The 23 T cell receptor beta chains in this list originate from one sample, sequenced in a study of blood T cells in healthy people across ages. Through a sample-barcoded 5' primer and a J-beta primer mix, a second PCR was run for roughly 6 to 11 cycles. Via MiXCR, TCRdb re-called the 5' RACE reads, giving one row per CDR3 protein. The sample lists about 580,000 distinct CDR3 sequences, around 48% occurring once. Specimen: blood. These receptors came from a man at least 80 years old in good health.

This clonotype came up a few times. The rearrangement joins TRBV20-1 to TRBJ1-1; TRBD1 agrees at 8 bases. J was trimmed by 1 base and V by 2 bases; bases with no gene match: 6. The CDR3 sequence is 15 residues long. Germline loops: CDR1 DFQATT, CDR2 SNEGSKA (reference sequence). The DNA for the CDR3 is TGCAGTGCTAGACCGGCAGGGGGCCGGAACACTGAAGCTTTCTTT. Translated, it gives CSARPAGGRNTEAFF.

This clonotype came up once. The CDR3 nucleotides are TGTGCCAGCAGCGTGACTAGCGGGAACACCGGGGAGCTGTTTTTT. It translates to CASSVTSGNTGELFF. V is TRBV9 and J is TRBJ2-2, with 9 bases fitting TRBD2. J lost 1 base, V lost 2 bases, and 0 bases had no gene match. The CDR3 has 15 amino acids. Germline V lookup: CDR1 SGDLS, CDR2 YYNGEE.

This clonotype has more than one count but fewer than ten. CDR3 in amino acids: CASSVAAYEQYF. CDR3 DNA sequence: TGTGCCAGCAGTGTAGCCGCCTACGAGCAGTACTTC. The chain has TRBV2 and TRBJ2-7; D unresolved. V was cut by 4 bases and J by 2 bases, with 6 bases left in between. The germline CDR1 and CDR2 sequences are SNHLY and FYNNEI. The CDR3 is made up of 12 amino acids.

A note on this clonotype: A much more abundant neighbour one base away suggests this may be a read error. The CDR3 DNA is TGTGCCAGCACTCCCATTAGCGGGGACAATGAGCAGTACTTC. Amino acids: CASTPISGDNEQYF. The chain links TRBV27 to TRBJ2-5; 8 nucleotides match TRBD2. The CDR3 loop spans 14 amino acids. V was clipped by 7 bases and J by 11 bases; unmatched bases: 15. Per germline, CDR1 MNHEY and CDR2 SMNVEV (reference sequence).

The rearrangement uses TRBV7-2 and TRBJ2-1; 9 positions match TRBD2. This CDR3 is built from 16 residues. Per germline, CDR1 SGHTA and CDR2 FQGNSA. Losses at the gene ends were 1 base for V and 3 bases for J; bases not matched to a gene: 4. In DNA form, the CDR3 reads TGTGCCAGCAGCTTAGGAGCGGGGGGCCACTACAATGAGCAGTTCTTC. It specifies CASSLGAGGHYNEQFF.

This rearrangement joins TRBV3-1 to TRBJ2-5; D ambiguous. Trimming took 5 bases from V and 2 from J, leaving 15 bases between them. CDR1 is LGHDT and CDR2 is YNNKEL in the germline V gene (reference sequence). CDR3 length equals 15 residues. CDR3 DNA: TGTGCCAGCAGCACTCCTTTGATTGCTCAAGAGACCCAGTACTTC. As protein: CASSTPLIAQETQYF.

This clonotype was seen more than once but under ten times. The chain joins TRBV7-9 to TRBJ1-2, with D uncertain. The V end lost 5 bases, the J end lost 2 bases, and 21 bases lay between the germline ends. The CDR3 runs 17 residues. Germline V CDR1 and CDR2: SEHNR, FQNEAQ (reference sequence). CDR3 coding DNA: TGTGCCAGCAGCCGAGGTCCAGCGGACGAATTAAACTATGGCTACACCTTC. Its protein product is CASSRGPADELNYGYTF.

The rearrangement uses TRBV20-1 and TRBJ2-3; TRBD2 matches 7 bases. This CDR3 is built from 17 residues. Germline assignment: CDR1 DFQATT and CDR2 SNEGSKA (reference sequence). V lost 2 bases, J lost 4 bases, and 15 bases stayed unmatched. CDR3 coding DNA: TGCAGTGCTAGATTAATCGCGGCGGGGAGGGGTGCAGATACGCAGTATTTT. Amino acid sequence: CSARLIAAGRGADTQYF.

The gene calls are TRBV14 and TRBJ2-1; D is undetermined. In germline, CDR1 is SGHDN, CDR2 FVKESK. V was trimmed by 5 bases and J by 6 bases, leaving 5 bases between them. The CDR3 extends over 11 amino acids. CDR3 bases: TGTGCCAGCAGCGTGCGCAATGAGCAGTTCTTC. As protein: CASSVRNEQFF.

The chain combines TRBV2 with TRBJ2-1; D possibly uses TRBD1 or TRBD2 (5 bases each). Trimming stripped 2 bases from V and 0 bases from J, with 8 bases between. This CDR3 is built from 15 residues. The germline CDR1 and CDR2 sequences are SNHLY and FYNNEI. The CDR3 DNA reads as TGTGCCAGCAGTGAACCGGGACCCTCCTACAATGAGCAGTTCTTC. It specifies CASSEPGPSYNEQFF.

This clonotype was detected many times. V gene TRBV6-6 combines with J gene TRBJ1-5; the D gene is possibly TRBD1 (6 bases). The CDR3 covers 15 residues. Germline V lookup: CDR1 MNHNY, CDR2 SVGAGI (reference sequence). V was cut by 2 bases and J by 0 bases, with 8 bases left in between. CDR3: CASSYRGNSNQPQHF. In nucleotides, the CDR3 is TGTGCCAGCAGTTACAGGGGGAATAGCAATCAGCCCCAGCATTTT.

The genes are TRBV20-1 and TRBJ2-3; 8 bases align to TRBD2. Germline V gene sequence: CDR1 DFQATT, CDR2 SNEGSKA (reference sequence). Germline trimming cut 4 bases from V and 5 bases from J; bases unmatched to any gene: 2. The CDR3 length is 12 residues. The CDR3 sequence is CSATLAGDTQYF. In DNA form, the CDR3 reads TGCAGTGCTACGCTAGCGGGAGATACGCAGTATTTT.

CDR3 region: CASSVDLGSSYNEQFF. The CDR3, as DNA: TGTGCCAGCAGCGTAGACCTGGGGAGCTCCTACAATGAGCAGTTCTTC. The rearrangement joins TRBV9 to TRBJ2-1, with D possibly being TRBD2 (5 bases). V lost 0 bases, J lost 0 bases, and 10 bases lay in between. The CDR3 length is 16 residues. Germline values: CDR1 SGDLS, CDR2 YYNGEE.

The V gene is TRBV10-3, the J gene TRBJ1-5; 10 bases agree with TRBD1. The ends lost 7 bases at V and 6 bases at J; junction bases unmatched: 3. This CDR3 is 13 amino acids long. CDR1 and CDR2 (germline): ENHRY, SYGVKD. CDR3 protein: CAIKGQGGQPQHF. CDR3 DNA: TGTGCCATCAAAGGACAGGGGGGTCAGCCCCAGCATTTT.

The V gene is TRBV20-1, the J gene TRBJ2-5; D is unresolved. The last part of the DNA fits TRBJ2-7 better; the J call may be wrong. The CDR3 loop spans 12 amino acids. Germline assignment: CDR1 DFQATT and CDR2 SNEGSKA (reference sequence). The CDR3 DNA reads TGCAGTGCCACCGCAGGTATCCGCGAGCAGTACTTC. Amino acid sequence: CSATAGIREQYF.

The CDR3 spells CASRINACGVSPDTQYF. The CDR3 nucleotides read TGTGCCAGCAGAATTAACGCCTGTGGGGTTTCACCAGATACGCAGTATTTT. The chain is built from TRBV12-3 or TRBV12-4 and TRBJ2-3; D gene uncertain. This CDR3 is built from 17 residues. V was cut by 6 bases and J by 4 bases, with 23 bases left in between.

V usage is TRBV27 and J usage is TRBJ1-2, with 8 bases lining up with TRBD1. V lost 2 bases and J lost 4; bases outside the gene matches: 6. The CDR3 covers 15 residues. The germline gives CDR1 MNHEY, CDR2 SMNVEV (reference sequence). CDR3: CASSLGQGAGYGYTF. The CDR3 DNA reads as TGTGCCAGCAGTTTAGGTCAGGGGGCGGGCTATGGCTACACCTTC.

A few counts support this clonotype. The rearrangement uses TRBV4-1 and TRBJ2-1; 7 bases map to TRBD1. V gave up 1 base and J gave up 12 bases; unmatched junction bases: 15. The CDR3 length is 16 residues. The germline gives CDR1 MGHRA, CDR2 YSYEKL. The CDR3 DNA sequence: TGCGCCAGCAGCCAAGCCATCGGCAGGGTAAGACAGGGGCAGTTCTTC. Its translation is CASSQAIGRVRQGQFF.

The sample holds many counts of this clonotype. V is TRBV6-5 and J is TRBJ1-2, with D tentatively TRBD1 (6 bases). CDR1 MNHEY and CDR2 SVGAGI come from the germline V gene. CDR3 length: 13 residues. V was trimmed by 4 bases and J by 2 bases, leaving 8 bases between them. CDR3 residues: CASSSTGNYGYTF. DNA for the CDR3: TGTGCCAGCAGTTCTACAGGGAACTATGGCTACACCTTC.

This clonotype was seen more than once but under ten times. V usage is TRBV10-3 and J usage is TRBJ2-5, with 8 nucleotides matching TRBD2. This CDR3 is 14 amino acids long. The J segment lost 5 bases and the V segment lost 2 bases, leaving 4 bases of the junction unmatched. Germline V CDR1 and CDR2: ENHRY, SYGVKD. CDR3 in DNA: TGTGCCATCAGTGAGCCGGGACTAGTTGAGACCCAGTACTTC. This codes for CAISEPGLVETQYF.

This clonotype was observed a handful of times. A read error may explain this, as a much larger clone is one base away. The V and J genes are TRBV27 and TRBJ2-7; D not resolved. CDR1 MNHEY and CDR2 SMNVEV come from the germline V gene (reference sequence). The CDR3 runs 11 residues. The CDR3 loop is CASSSSDEQYF. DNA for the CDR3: TGTGCCAGCAGTTCCTCCGACGAGCAGTACTTC.

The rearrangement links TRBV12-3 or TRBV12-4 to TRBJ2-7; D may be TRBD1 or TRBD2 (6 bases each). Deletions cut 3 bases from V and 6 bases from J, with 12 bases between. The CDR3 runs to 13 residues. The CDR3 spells CASSLLQGGEQYF. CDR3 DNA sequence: TGTGCCAGCAGTTTGTTACAGGGAGGCGAGCAGTACTTC.

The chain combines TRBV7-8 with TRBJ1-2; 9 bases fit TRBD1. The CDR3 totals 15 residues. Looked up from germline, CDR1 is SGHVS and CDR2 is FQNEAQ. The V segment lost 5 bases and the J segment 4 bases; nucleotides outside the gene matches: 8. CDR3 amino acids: CASSPQGQGGYGYTF. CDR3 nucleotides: TGTGCCAGCAGCCCCCAGGGACAGGGAGGCTATGGCTACACCTTC.